Each of the 28 T cell receptor beta chains below was sequenced from the same sample in a study of blood T cells in healthy people across ages. A second PCR of roughly 7 to 11 cycles used a sample-barcoded 5' primer and a J-beta primer mix. TCRdb ran MiXCR on the 5' RACE reads and lists one entry per CDR3 protein. The sample has approximately 800,000 distinct CDR3 sequences, 50% to 65% seen once. The specimen sequenced was blood. The source of these receptors is a man aged 80 or over in good health.

The V and J genes are TRBV6-5 and TRBJ2-5, with D perhaps TRBD2 (7 bases). The V and J ends lost 5 bases and 1 base respectively, with 11 bases between them. CDR3 length equals 14 residues. Germline CDR1 and CDR2: MNHEY and SVGAGI. CDR3 nucleotide sequence: TGTGCCAGCAGTACGGGGGGCACCCAAGAGACCCAGTACTTC. Its translation: CASSTGGTQETQYF.

Comment on this clonotype: The junction does not match germline at one end; this may be a read error. The V gene is TRBV29-1, the J gene TRBJ2-7; 10 nucleotides agree with TRBD1. Germline V CDR1 and CDR2: SQVTM, ANQGSEA. The CDR3 loop spans 15 amino acids. CDR3 DNA: TGCAGCTCTTCTCCCCCGGGACAGGGGCCCTACGAACAGTACTTC. Protein sequence: CSSSPPGQGPYEQYF.

This clonotype has a handful of counts. The chain employs TRBV5-1 and TRBJ2-1, with D maybe TRBD2 (5 bases). CDR1 is SGHRS and CDR2 is YFSETQ in the germline V gene. The CDR3 loop spans 16 amino acids. V lost 0 bases, J lost 4 bases, and 14 bases lay in between. DNA of the CDR3: TGCGCCAGCAGCTTGGGTGCGGGTGTGTCGTACAATGAGCAGTTCTTC. This encodes CASSLGAGVSYNEQFF.

This clonotype has just a few counts. The chain uses TRBV29-1 and TRBJ1-1; TRBD1 might be the D (6 bases). V shed 6 bases and J shed 1 base, with 15 bases lying between them. Per the germline V gene, CDR1 is SQVTM and CDR2 is ANQGSEA. CDR3 length: 14 amino acids. CDR3 in DNA: TGCAGCGTCCTCTTCGGGGGCGGGAACACTGAAGCTTTCTTT. It specifies CSVLFGGGNTEAFF.

This sequence joins TRBV12-3 or TRBV12-4 and TRBJ2-1, with D maybe TRBD1 (5 bases). Deletions cut 5 bases from V and 8 bases from J, with 22 bases between. CDR3 length: 16 amino acids. Here the CDR3 reads CASSQTVRRGVDEQFF. CDR3 nucleotide sequence: TGTGCCAGCAGTCAGACAGTACGACGCGGTGTAGATGAGCAGTTCTTC.

V usage is TRBV28 and J usage is TRBJ2-7, with 10 bases identical to TRBD2. CDR1 and CDR2 (germline): MDHEN, SYDVKM. The CDR3 contains 17 residues. The V and J ends lost 5 bases and 0 bases, in that order; junction bases with no gene match: 10. The CDR3: CASSPIGLAEFSYEQYF. DNA for the CDR3: TGTGCCAGCAGTCCCATCGGACTAGCGGAGTTCTCCTACGAGCAGTACTTC.

This clonotype has a handful of counts. J is TRBJ2-1 and V is TRBV20-1; D might be TRBD2 (6 bases). The V gene lost 5 bases and the J gene lost 4 bases, with 18 bases spanning the gap. CDR3 length: 15 residues. Germline CDR1 is DFQATT and CDR2 is SNEGSKA (reference sequence). The CDR3 loop reads CSALPRDFLYNEQFF. DNA for the CDR3: TGCAGTGCTCTTCCCCGGGACTTCCTTTACAATGAGCAGTTCTTC.

J is TRBJ2-2 and V is TRBV12-3 or TRBV12-4, with D unclear. The CDR3 extends over 15 amino acids. V shed 10 bases and J shed 0 bases, with 15 bases lying between them. The CDR3 DNA follows: TGTGCCATCCAAAGGGTGGGGTCGAACACCGGGGAGCTGTTTTTT. Its protein product is CAIQRVGSNTGELFF.

V and J are TRBV20-1 and TRBJ2-1; D gene unclear. The ends were cut back, 0 bases at V and 0 bases at J, with 15 bases in the middle. This CDR3 spans 17 amino acids. The germline CDR1 and CDR2 sequences are DFQATT and SNEGSKA (reference sequence). CDR3 amino acids: CSARDVGNRASYNEQFF. CDR3 DNA: TGCAGTGCTAGAGATGTGGGCAACCGGGCCTCCTACAATGAGCAGTTCTTC.

The rearrangement uses TRBV5-1 and TRBJ2-1; the match to TRBD2 covers 8 bases. This CDR3 comprises 14 residues. Unmatched junction bases numbered 7, after V lost 4 bases and J lost 7 bases. In germline, CDR1 is SGHRS, CDR2 YFSETQ. DNA of the CDR3: TGCGCCAGCAGCCCCGGGGGGGGGCAAAATGAGCAGTTCTTC. This codes for CASSPGGGQNEQFF.

This CDR3 reads CASTLDGGRDTEAFF. CDR3 in DNA: TGTGCCAGCACCCTAGACGGGGGTAGGGACACTGAAGCTTTCTTT. V usage is TRBV6-5 and J usage is TRBJ1-1; maybe TRBD1 (5 bases). The CDR3 is 15 amino acids. Germline V gene lookup returns CDR1 MNHEY and CDR2 SVGAGI. Trimming shortened V by 7 bases and J by 3 bases, and 18 bases separated the two germline ends.

The rearrangement uses TRBV20-1 and TRBJ2-2; D tentatively fits TRBD1 or TRBD2 (5 bases each). Germline V gene data show CDR1 as DFQATT and CDR2 as SNEGSKA (reference sequence). Trimming took 6 bases from V and 2 from J, leaving 13 bases between them. The CDR3 loop spans 14 amino acids. The CDR3 DNA follows: TGCAGTGCAATCCGGGACCGTAACACCGGGGAGCTGTTTTTT. Translated: CSAIRDRNTGELFF.

The sample holds a few counts of this clonotype. The V gene is TRBV7-6, the J gene TRBJ2-7; D is undetermined. This CDR3 is built from 15 residues. From germline, CDR1 is SGHVS and CDR2 FNYEAQ. V gave up 5 bases and J gave up 2 bases, with 16 bases separating them. Here the CDR3 DNA reads TGTGCCAGCAGCCCTCTCGCAGGATTCGCCTACGAGCAGTACTTC. Encoded protein: CASSPLAGFAYEQYF.

The gene calls are TRBV15 and TRBJ1-4; 7 bases match TRBD1. With 3 bases clipped from V and 7 bases from J, the junction kept 5 bases outside the gene matches. This CDR3 spans 14 amino acids. CDR1 LNHNV and CDR2 YYDKDF come from the germline V gene (reference sequence). The chain's CDR3 is CATSSGQVGEKLFF. DNA of the CDR3: TGTGCCACCAGCAGCGGACAGGTCGGTGAAAAACTGTTTTTT.

This clonotype was counted a few times. The rearrangement links TRBV7-3 to TRBJ2-3; 8 bases match TRBD1. The J segment lost 4 bases and the V segment lost 6 bases, leaving 12 bases of the junction unmatched. The CDR3 is 16 residues long. The V gene's germline CDR1 is SGHTA and CDR2 FQGTGA. The CDR3 DNA reads as TGTGCCAGCAGGCAAGACGGACAGGGACGATCAGATACGCAGTATTTT. It specifies CASRQDGQGRSDTQYF.

This clonotype has a count of ten or more. The genes are TRBV6-5 and TRBJ2-6, with D unclear. The CDR3 has 12 amino acids. Trimming removed 9 bases from V and 4 bases from J, with 7 bases in between. Germline lookup yields CDR1 MNHEY and CDR2 SVGAGI. The CDR3 sequence: CASRSGANVLTF. Written as DNA, the CDR3 is TGTGCCAGTAGGTCCGGGGCCAACGTCCTGACTTTC.

The V and J genes are TRBV30 and TRBJ2-1; tentatively, D is TRBD1 or TRBD2 (5 bases each). The CDR3 runs 13 residues. CDR1 GTSNPN and CDR2 SVGIG come from the germline V gene (reference sequence). Trimming shortened V by 0 bases and J by 12 bases, and 15 bases separated the two germline ends. The CDR3 spells CAWSVGARNWQFF. The CDR3 DNA follows: TGTGCCTGGAGTGTCGGGGCCCGGAATTGGCAGTTCTTC.

In this sample, this clonotype turned up a few times. This sequence joins TRBV29-1 and TRBJ2-1; 7 nucleotides line up with TRBD1. The germline gives CDR1 SQVTM, CDR2 ANQGSEA. The CDR3 has 14 residues. V shed 7 bases and J 0 bases; nucleotides not matched to a gene: 6. CDR3 amino acids: CSGGGRSSYNEQFF. CDR3 nucleotides: TGCAGCGGAGGGGGCCGGAGCTCCTACAATGAGCAGTTCTTC.

The CDR3, as DNA: TGTGCCATCAGAACGGATGGGACTAGCGGGGGCTCCTACAATGAGCAGTTCTTC. This sequence encodes CAIRTDGTSGGSYNEQFF. This chain joins TRBV10-3 and TRBJ2-1; 14 bases agree with TRBD2. The CDR3 runs 18 residues. CDR1 ENHRY and CDR2 SYGVKD come from the germline V gene. The V gene end was trimmed by 6 bases and the J gene end by 0 bases; junction bases not matched to a gene: 7.

The V call is TRBV30, the J call TRBJ2-1; 9 bases match TRBD2. Germline CDR1 GTSNPN, CDR2 SVGIG (reference sequence). The length of the CDR3 is 13 residues. With 5 bases clipped from V and 6 bases from J, the junction kept 5 bases outside the gene matches. CDR3 nucleotides: TGTGCCTGGGATAGCGGGAGAGGCAATGAGCAGTTCTTC. Translation gives CAWDSGRGNEQFF.

Only a few counts were recorded for this clonotype. This chain links TRBV4-1 with TRBJ1-1, with a weak D call TRBD1 (5 bases). V was shortened by 0 bases and J by 5 bases, with 16 bases between the two germline ends. There are 16 residues in the CDR3. Germline lookup yields CDR1 MGHRA and CDR2 YSYEKL. The CDR3, as DNA: TGCGCCAGCAGCCAAGATGCGGCGGGGGTTCGGACTGAAGCTTTCTTT. As protein: CASSQDAAGVRTEAFF.

The CDR3 spells CSSTRTGIGEQYF. DNA for the CDR3: TGCAGTTCTACACGAACAGGGATCGGCGAGCAGTACTTC. The chain uses TRBV20-1 and TRBJ2-7; TRBD1 is a possible D gene (6 bases). Germline V lookup: CDR1 DFQATT, CDR2 SNEGSKA (reference sequence). V shed 8 bases and J shed 6 bases, with 20 bases lying between them. The length of the CDR3 is 13 residues.

The chain couples TRBV7-9 to TRBJ1-1; D might be TRBD1 (6 bases). The CDR3 totals 16 residues. Trimming pared 1 base from V and 4 bases from J, leaving 16 bases between. Germline assignment: CDR1 SEHNR and CDR2 FQNEAQ (reference sequence). CDR3 bases: TGTGCCAGCAGCTTAGTACAGGGATTATGGGGCACTGAAGCTTTCTTT. This encodes CASSLVQGLWGTEAFF. Supplemented by reference TRBV7-9 and TRBJ1-1, the full variable domain reads DTGVSQNPRHKITKRGQNVTFRCDPISEHNRLYWYRQTLGQGPEFLTYFQNEAQLEKSRLLSDRFSAERPKGSFSTLEIQRTEQGDSAMYLCASSLVQGLWGTEAFFGQGTRLTVV.

The chain employs TRBV7-2 and TRBJ2-7; D is tentatively TRBD1 or TRBD2 (5 bases each). The CDR3 length is 16 residues. CDR1 and CDR2 (germline): SGHTA, FQGNSA. Trimming took off 3 bases at V and 3 bases at J, with 18 bases between the two ends. The CDR3 spells CASSFRGGGHIYEQYF. The DNA for the CDR3 is TGTGCCAGCAGCTTTAGGGGTGGAGGACATATCTACGAGCAGTACTTC.

V and J are TRBV7-2 and TRBJ2-1; 10 bases line up with TRBD2. Germline CDR1 SGHTA, CDR2 FQGNSA. The CDR3 totals 15 residues. J was trimmed by 13 bases and V by 4 bases; bases with no gene match: 13. The CDR3 coding sequence is TGTGCCAGCAGCTCATATCCGGGGACTAGCGAGACCCAGTTCTTC. This translates into CASSSYPGTSETQFF.

J is TRBJ2-7 and V is TRBV2, with 7 positions matching TRBD1. The J segment lost 2 bases and the V segment lost 6 bases, leaving 7 bases of the junction unmatched. The length of the CDR3 is 14 residues. Germline V CDR1 and CDR2: SNHLY, FYNNEI. CDR3 nucleotides: TGTGCCAGCAGCAACACAGGGGCAGCCTACGAGCAGTACTTC. Amino acids: CASSNTGAAYEQYF.

This clonotype appeared a few times. V gene TRBV10-3 combines with J gene TRBJ2-4; tentatively, D is TRBD1 (5 bases). The J call may be mistaken, given a closer DNA end match to TRBJ2-7. This CDR3 contains 14 residues. CDR1 is ENHRY, CDR2 SYGVKD, per germline. The CDR3 sequence is CAISEPGKKYEQYF. DNA for the CDR3: TGTGCCATCAGTGAACCAGGGAAAAAGTACGAGCAGTACTTC.

CDR3 loop: CATQPGQGRTDTQYF. In nucleotides, the CDR3 is TGTGCCACTCAACCGGGACAGGGTCGGACAGATACGCAGTATTTT. The rearrangement uses TRBV18 and TRBJ2-3, with 9 bases aligning to TRBD1. J gave up 3 bases and V 10 bases, and 11 bases lay outside the gene matches. The germline V gene encodes CDR1 KGHSH and CDR2 LQKENI. The CDR3 totals 15 residues.